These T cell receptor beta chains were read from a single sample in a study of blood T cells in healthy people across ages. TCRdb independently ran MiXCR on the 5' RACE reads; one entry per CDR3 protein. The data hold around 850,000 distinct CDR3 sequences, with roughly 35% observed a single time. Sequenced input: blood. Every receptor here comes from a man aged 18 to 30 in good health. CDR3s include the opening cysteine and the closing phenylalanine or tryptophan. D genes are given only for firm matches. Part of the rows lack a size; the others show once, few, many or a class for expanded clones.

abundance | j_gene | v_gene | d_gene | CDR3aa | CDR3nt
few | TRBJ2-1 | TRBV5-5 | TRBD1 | CASSSRYGQVSYNEQFF | TGTGCCAGCAGCTCTCGTTACGGACAGGTCTCCTACAATGAGCAGTTCTTC
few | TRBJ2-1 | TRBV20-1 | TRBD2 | CSASNDRAGGFYNEQFF | TGCAGTGCTAGTAACGACCGAGCGGGGGGGTTCTACAATGAGCAGTTCTTC
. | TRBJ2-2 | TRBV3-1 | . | CASSQSRVGFTGELFF | TGTGCCAGCAGCCAATCTCGCGTGGGTTTTACCGGGGAGCTGTTTTTT
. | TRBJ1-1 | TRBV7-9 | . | CASSLGGGGEGGEAFF | TGTGCCAGCAGCTTAGGAGGAGGTGGGGAGGGGGGTGAAGCTTTCTTT
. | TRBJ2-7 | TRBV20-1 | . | CSAYYDEQYF | TGCAGTGCCTACTACGATGAGCAGTACTTC
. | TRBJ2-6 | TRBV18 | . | CASSPRAASGANVLTF | TGTGCCAGCTCACCAAGGGCAGCCTCTGGGGCCAACGTCCTGACTTTC
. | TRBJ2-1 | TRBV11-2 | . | CASSLDLQREQFF | TGTGCCAGCAGCTTAGATCTGCAGCGTGAGCAGTTCTTC
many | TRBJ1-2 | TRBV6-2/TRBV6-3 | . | CASSYSSTEYGYTF | TGTGCCAGCAGTTACTCTTCGACAGAATATGGCTACACCTTC
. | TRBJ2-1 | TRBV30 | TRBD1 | CAWTRGSYNEQFF | TGTGCCTGGACCAGGGGGTCCTACAATGAGCAGTTCTTC
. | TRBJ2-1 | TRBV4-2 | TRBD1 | CASSRDRVVYNEQFF | TGTGCCAGCAGCCGTGACAGGGTGGTATACAATGAGCAGTTCTTC
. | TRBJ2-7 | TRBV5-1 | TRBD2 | CASSLGLADHNEQYF | TGCGCCAGCAGCTTGGGACTAGCGGATCACAATGAGCAGTACTTC
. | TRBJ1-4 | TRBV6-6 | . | CASSTPGAPGEKLFF | TGTGCCAGCAGTACGCCGGGAGCCCCGGGTGAAAAACTGTTTTTT
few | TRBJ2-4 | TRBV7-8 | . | CASSKTGLGDIQYF | TGTGCCAGCAGCAAAACAGGGTTGGGGGACATTCAGTACTTC
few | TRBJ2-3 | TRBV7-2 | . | CASSLASAGSDTQYF | TGTGCCAGCAGCCTGGCCAGTGCGGGCTCAGATACGCAGTATTTT
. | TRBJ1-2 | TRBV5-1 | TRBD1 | CASSSTGEIGYTF | TGCGCCAGCAGCTCCACAGGGGAGATTGGCTACACCTTC
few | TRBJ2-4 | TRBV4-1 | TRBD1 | CASSRMTGTNKNIQYF | TGCGCCAGCAGCCGCATGACAGGGACAAACAAAAACATTCAGTACTTC
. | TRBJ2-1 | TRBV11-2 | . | CASSPGADEQFF | TGTGCCAGCAGCCCTGGAGCCGATGAGCAGTTCTTC
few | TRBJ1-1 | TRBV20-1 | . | CSASKGEAFF | TGCAGTGCTAGTAAGGGTGAAGCTTTCTTT
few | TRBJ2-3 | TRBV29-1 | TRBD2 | CSVNGGGGGTDTQYF | TGCAGCGTTAACGGGGGCGGGGGGGGCACAGATACGCAGTATTTT
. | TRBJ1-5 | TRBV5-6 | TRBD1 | CASSLYTGQGNQPQHF | TGTGCCAGCAGCTTGTATACGGGACAGGGCAATCAGCCCCAGCATTTT
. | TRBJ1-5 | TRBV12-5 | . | CTSGPGDYSNQPQHF | TGTACTAGTGGTCCAGGGGATTATAGCAATCAGCCCCAGCATTTT
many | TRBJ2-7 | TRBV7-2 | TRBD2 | CASSPDSGGSYNEQYF | TGTGCCAGCAGCCCCGATAGCGGGGGCTCCTACAATGAGCAGTACTTC
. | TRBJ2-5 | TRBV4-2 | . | CASSQGELVRETQYF | TGTGCCAGCAGCCAAGGGGAACTAGTTCGAGAGACCCAGTACTTC
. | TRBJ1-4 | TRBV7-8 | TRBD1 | CASSLTGQGEEKLFF | TGTGCCAGCAGCTTAACAGGACAGGGAGAGGAAAAACTGTTTTTT
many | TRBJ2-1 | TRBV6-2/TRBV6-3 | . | CASSDSRYNEQFF | TGTGCCAGCAGTGACAGCAGATACAATGAGCAGTTCTTC
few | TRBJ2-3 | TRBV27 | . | CASSYIRGAGEDTQYF | TGTGCCAGCAGTTATATACGGGGGGCAGGAGAAGATACGCAGTATTTT
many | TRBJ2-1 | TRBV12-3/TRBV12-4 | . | CASTRGGYNEQFF | TGTGCCAGCACTAGAGGGGGTTACAATGAGCAGTTCTTC
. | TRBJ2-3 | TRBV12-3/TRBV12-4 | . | CASSLERGPRADTQYF | TGTGCCAGCAGTTTGGAACGGGGCCCTAGAGCAGATACGCAGTATTTT
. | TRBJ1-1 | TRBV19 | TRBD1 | CASGQGATVDTEAFF | TGTGCCAGCGGACAGGGGGCGACGGTGGACACTGAAGCTTTCTTT
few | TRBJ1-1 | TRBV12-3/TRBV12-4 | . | CASSLAGIEAFF | TGTGCCAGCAGTTTAGCTGGGATTGAAGCTTTCTTT
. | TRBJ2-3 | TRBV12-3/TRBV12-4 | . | CASSLGPPGGRADTQYF | TGTGCCAGCAGTTTAGGCCCGCCCGGTGGGCGCGCAGATACGCAGTATTTT
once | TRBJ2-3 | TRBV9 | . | CASSVEDPRDTQYF | TGTGCCAGCAGCGTAGAGGATCCCCGCGATACGCAGTATTTT
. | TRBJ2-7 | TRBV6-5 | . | CASSYSTGYNEQYF | TGTGCCAGCAGTTACTCGACGGGATACAATGAGCAGTACTTC
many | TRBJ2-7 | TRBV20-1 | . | CSATEVGYEQYF | TGCAGTGCTACAGAAGTCGGTTACGAGCAGTACTTC
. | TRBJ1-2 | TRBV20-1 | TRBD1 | CSARVRSGGYGYTF | TGCAGTGCTAGAGTTAGATCAGGGGGGTATGGCTACACCTTC
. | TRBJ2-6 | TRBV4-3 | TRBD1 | CASSRDRAALTGANVLTF | TGCGCCAGCAGCCGAGACAGGGCGGCTCTGACTGGGGCCAACGTCCTGACTTTC
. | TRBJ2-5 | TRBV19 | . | CASSDWGETQYF | TGTGCCAGTAGTGACTGGGGCGAGACCCAGTACTTC